Given below is one TCR beta chain in context. It lacks a known antigen. Base qualities were left out, and no much larger clone turns up one base away. Reading the germline V gene gives CDR1 SQVTM and CDR2 ANQGSEA. Inclusive of the bounding cysteine and phenylalanine, the CDR3 is 14 residues long. Solely the CDR3 DNA is kept, with 42 bases framed from the first base. Relative to germline, V is missing 7 bases and J is missing 3 bases, with 9 bases of the junction outside any gene match. This record comes from a study of CD8 T cells in ankylosing spondylitis (dated by TCRdb to the late 2010s). With respect to the entire study: T cell receptor beta repertoires were profiled in healthy donors and ankylosing spondylitis patients so that disease-linked TCR variants could be found. The full study cohort comprised about 23 ankylosing spondylitis patients and roughly 100 healthy donors. Peripheral blood was sampled, and synovial fluid was additionally collected from ankylosing spondylitis patients. General study outcomes and caveats: The disease-linked clones were reported to be significantly enriched in matched synovial fluid samples from ankylosing spondylitis patients. In peripheral blood, the disease-linked clones were found at relatively low frequencies and had a CD8+ phenotype. A TCR beta motif of fewer than 10 highly homologous amino acid variants appeared characteristic of blood from ankylosing spondylitis patients. Some of the motif variants had been reported before in the synovial fluid and blood of reactive arthritis patients, a finding that suggests common disease-initiation mechanisms.

The data were produced on an Illumina HiSeq 2500. TCR beta libraries were prepared by quantitative 5'-RACE with molecular barcodes. As for the authors' bioinformatics: A new computational method, built on a probabilistic model of VDJ rearrangement, was used to identify disease-linked TCR variants. The raw public reads went through TCRdb reprocessing: fastp at Q25, MiXCR clone calling, in-frame beta chains kept. CDR3 protein sequences are deduplicated, and each keeps its most common genes and DNA. These V and J calls derive from TCRdb rather than the authors' analysis. For this sample there are 650,000 to 800,000 distinct CDR3 sequences; roughly 20% appear just once. Of the sample, over 15% is held by the ten largest clones.

The sequence is built from TRBV29-1 and TRBJ2-7, and 10 junctional nucleotides match TRBD1. This clonotype originated in a male donor with ankylosing spondylitis. Sequencing input: blood, either unsorted or a sorted T cell fraction (not recorded which). The DNA sequence is as follows: TGCAGCGCCTGGGGGGACAGGGGTGACTACGAGCAGTACTTC. Its translation reads: CSAWGDRGDYEQYF.